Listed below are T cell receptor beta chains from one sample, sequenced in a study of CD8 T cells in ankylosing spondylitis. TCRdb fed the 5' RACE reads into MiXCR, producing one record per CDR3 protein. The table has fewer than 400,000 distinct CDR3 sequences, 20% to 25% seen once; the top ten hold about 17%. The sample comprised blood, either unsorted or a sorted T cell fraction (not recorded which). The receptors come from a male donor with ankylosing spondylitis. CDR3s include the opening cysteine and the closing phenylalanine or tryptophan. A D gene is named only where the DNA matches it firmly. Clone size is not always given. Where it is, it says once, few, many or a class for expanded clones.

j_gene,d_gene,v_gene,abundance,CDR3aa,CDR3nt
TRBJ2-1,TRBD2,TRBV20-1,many,CSALFRESGTSYNEQFF,TGCAGTGCTTTATTTAGGGAGAGCGGGACTTCCTACAATGAGCAGTTCTTC
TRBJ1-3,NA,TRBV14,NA,CASSQAGSTGNTIYF,TGTGCCAGCAGCCAAGCAGGGTCAACTGGAAACACCATATATTTT
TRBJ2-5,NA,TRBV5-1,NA,CASSLGPQLQETQYF,TGCGCCAGCAGCTTGGGCCCCCAATTGCAAGAGACCCAGTACTTC
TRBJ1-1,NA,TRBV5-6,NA,CASSVLTQGVTEAFF,TGTGCCAGCAGCGTGCTAACGCAGGGTGTCACTGAAGCTTTCTTT
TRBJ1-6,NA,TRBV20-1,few,CSARDLDSFSPLHF,TGCAGTGCTAGAGATCTCGACAGTTTCTCACCCCTCCACTTT
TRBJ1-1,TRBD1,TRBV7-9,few,CAGTGDNTEAFF,TGTGCCGGGACAGGGGACAACACTGAAGCTTTCTTT
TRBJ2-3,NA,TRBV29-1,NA,CSVEDRRVRTDTQYF,TGCAGCGTTGAAGATCGCAGGGTACGCACAGATACGCAGTATTTT
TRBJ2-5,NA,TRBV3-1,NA,CASISLGETQYF,TGTGCCAGCATCTCTTTGGGGGAGACCCAGTACTTC
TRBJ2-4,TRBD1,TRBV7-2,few,CASSTGQGVAKNIQYF,TGTGCCAGCAGCACGGGACAGGGCGTAGCCAAAAACATTCAGTACTTC
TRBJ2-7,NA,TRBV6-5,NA,CASSSSGAVGGHEQYF,TGTGCCAGCAGTTCAAGCGGAGCCGTAGGGGGGCACGAGCAGTACTTC
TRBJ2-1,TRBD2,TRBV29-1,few,CSAGAGVFEQFF,TGCAGCGCTGGGGCGGGAGTGTTTGAGCAGTTCTTC
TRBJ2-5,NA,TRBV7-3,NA,CASSLKGPNRETQYF,TGTGCCAGCAGCTTAAAGGGGCCCAATCGAGAGACCCAGTACTTC
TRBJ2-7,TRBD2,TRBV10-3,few,CAIGTSTSYEQYF,TGTGCCATCGGGACTAGCACCTCCTACGAGCAGTACTTC
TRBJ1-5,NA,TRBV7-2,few,CASSLAKGGSQPQHF,TGTGCCAGCAGCTTAGCAAAGGGGGGAAGTCAGCCCCAGCATTTT
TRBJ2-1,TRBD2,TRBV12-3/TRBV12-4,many,CASSGTSGGYNEQFF,TGTGCCAGCAGTGGCACTAGCGGAGGTTACAATGAGCAGTTCTTC
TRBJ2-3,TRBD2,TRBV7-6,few,CASSLTSGFDTQYF,TGTGCCAGCAGCTTAACTAGCGGATTCGATACGCAGTATTTT
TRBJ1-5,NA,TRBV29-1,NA,CSATTGRDQPQHF,TGCAGCGCGACGACAGGTCGTGATCAGCCCCAGCATTTT
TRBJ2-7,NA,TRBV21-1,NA,CASSWGTGAYEQYF,NA
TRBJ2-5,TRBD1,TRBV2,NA,CASSLDRAQETQYF,TGTGCCAGCAGTTTGGACAGGGCCCAAGAGACCCAGTACTTC
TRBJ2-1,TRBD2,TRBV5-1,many,CASSLGLAGNEQFF,TGTGCCAGCAGCTTAGGACTAGCGGGGAATGAGCAGTTCTTC
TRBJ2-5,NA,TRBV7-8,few,CASSLQQGLETQYF,TGTGCCAGCAGCCTACAACAGGGTTTGGAGACCCAGTACTTC
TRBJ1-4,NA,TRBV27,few,CASSPHGDREKLFF,TGTGCCAGCAGTCCCCACGGGGACCGGGAAAAACTGTTTTTT
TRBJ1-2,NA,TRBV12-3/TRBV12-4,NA,CASSLGVWNYGYTF,TGTGCCAGCAGTTTGGGGGTCTGGAACTATGGCTACACCTTC
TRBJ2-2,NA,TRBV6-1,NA,CASSELAQGNTGELFF,TGTGCCAGCAGTGAACTGGCACAGGGGAACACCGGGGAGCTGTTTTTT
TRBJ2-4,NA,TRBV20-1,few,CSARDLAGSAKNIQYF,TGCAGTGCTAGAGATCTGGCAGGATCCGCCAAAAACATTCAGTACTTC
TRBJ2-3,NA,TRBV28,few,CASRLPGGDTQYF,TGTGCCAGCAGACTACCCGGGGGAGATACGCAGTATTTT
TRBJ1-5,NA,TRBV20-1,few,CSANPGRGNQPQHF,TGCAGTGCCAATCCGGGCCGCGGCAATCAGCCCCAGCATTTT
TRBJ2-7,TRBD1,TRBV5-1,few,CASRDSHYEQYF,TGCGCCAGTCGGGACAGCCACTACGAGCAGTACTTC
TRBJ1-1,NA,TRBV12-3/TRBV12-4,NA,CASSSGGTVNTEAFF,TGTGCCAGCAGTTCGGGAGGGACGGTGAACACTGAAGCTTTCTTT
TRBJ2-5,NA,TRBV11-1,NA,CASSSARVVWETQYF,TGTGCCAGCAGCTCCGCCAGGGTAGTCTGGGAGACCCAGTACTTC
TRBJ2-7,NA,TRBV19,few,CASSITPGAKYEQYF,TGTGCCAGTAGTATCACACCGGGGGCCAAGTACGAGCAGTACTTC
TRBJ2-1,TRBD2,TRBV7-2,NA,CASSTTATSAIYEQFF,TGTGCCAGCAGCACGACAGCGACTAGCGCAATCTATGAGCAGTTCTTC
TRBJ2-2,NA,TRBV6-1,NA,CASSPGPSGELFF,TGTGCCAGCAGCCCTGGACCGTCCGGGGAGCTGTTTTTT
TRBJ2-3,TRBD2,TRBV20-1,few,CSARISGSTDTQYF,TGCAGTGCTAGAATTAGCGGGAGCACAGATACGCAGTATTTT
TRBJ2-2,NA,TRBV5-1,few,CASSVVSNTGELFF,TGCGCCAGCAGCGTGGTTTCGAACACCGGGGAGCTGTTTTTT
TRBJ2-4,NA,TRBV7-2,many,CASSLQSGQTAKNIQYF,TGTGCCAGCAGCTTACAGTCCGGACAGACAGCCAAAAACATTCAGTACTTC
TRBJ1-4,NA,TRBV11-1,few,CASSLGSSLRDFNEKLFF,TGTGCCAGCAGCTTAGGCTCCTCGCTCCGGGATTTTAATGAAAAACTGTTTTTT
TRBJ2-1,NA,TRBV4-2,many,CASSAYLGRNNEQFF,TGTGCCAGCAGCGCTTATCTGGGCAGAAACAATGAGCAGTTCTTC
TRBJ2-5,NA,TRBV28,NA,CASSKFTGVGETQYF,TGTGCCAGCTCCAAGTTTACGGGAGTCGGAGAGACCCAGTACTTC
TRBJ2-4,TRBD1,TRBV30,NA,CAWRDRARNIQYF,TGTGCCTGGAGGGACAGGGCCCGAAACATTCAGTACTTC
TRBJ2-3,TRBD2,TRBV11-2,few,CASSSMEGRGVTDTQYF,TGTGCCAGCAGCTCGATGGAGGGCCGGGGGGTTACAGATACGCAGTATTTT
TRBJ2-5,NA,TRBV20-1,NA,CSAKPWSAPETQYF,TGCAGTGCTAAACCCTGGAGCGCGCCGGAGACCCAGTACTTC
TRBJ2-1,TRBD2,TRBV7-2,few,CASSLAPLAGVYNEQFF,TGTGCCAGCAGCTTAGCCCCCCTAGCGGGAGTATACAATGAGCAGTTCTTC
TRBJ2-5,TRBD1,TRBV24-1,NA,CATSTGGQGGETQYF,TGTGCCACCAGCACAGGGGGACAGGGGGGAGAGACCCAGTACTTC